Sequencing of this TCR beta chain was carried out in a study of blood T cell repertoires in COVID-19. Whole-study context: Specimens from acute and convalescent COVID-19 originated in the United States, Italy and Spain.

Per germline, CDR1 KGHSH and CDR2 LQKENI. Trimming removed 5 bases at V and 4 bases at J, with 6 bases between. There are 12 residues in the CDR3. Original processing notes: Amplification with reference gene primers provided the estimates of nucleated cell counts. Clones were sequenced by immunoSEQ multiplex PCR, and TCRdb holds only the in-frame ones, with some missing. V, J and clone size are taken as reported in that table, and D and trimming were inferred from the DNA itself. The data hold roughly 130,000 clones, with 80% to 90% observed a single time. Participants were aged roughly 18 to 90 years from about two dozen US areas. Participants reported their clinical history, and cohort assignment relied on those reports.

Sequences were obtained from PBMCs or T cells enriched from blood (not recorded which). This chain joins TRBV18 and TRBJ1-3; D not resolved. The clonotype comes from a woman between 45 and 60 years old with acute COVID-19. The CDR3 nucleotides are TGTGCCAGCTCAGAACAGGGAAACACCATATATTTT. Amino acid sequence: CASSEQGNTIYF.